Listed below are T cell receptor beta chains from one sample, sequenced in a study of T cell repertoires in cytomegalovirus infection. TCRdb reprocessed the reads with MiXCR, giving one entry per CDR3 protein. The table has about half a million distinct CDR3 sequences, 25% to 35% seen once. No antigen is known for these receptors. The specimen was cultured PBMCs, collected from culture after CMV antigen stimulation. Receptor source: a human donor in good health (CMV status not recorded). Some clones in this sample may be carry-over from other donors' samples. The CDR3 runs from the conserved cysteine through the conserved F or W. The order of the fields is clone size, D gene, J gene, V gene, CDR3 protein, CDR3 DNA. The D gene is left open where the match is weak. Size values are once, few and many counts, or a class for expanded clones, and some rows have none.

-	-	TRBJ2-3	TRBV4-3	CASSQVPGVHTTTQYF	TGCGCCAGCAGCCAAGTACCAGGAGTGCACACAACTACGCAGTATTTT
many	-	TRBJ1-1	TRBV7-2	CASSRQAVEAFF	TGTGCCAGCAGCCGGCAGGCAGTTGAAGCTTTCTTT
few	-	TRBJ1-2	TRBV7-9	CASSLKWLNYGYTF	TGTGCCAGCAGCTTAAAGTGGTTAAACTATGGCTACACCTTC
-	TRBD2	TRBJ2-3	TRBV11-2	CASMILYLAGPNTDTQYF	TGTGCCAGCATGATACTTTATCTAGCGGGGCCTAACACAGATACGCAGTATTTT
-	-	TRBJ2-6	TRBV28	CASSYWVGPGANVLTF	TGTGCCAGCAGTTATTGGGTTGGCCCTGGGGCCAACGTCCTGACTTTC
-	-	TRBJ2-1	TRBV9	CASSVPTPVNEQFF	TGTGCCAGCAGCGTTCCCACTCCTGTAAATGAGCAGTTCTTC
-	TRBD2	TRBJ2-3	TRBV10-3	CAISATSGRVSTDTQYF	TGTGCCATCAGTGCAACTAGCGGGAGGGTTTCCACAGATACGCAGTATTTT
-	TRBD1	TRBJ2-3	TRBV7-9	CASSPRTGYLDTQYF	TGTGCCAGCAGCCCCCGGACAGGGTATTTGGATACGCAGTATTTT
-	-	TRBJ1-2	TRBV6-2/TRBV6-3	CASSEIGSWGYTF	TGTGCCAGCAGTGAAATTGGGTCTTGGGGCTACACCTTC
-	TRBD2	TRBJ2-3	TRBV3-1	CASSHGTSGTTDTQYF	TGTGCCAGCAGCCATGGGACTAGCGGGACCACAGATACGCAGTATTTT
few	TRBD2	TRBJ2-3	TRBV7-8	CASTRLAGGDTQYF	TGTGCCAGCACCAGGCTAGCGGGAGGGGATACGCAGTATTTT
-	TRBD2	TRBJ2-1	TRBV20-1	CSAEGGPGQFF	TGCAGTGCTGAGGGAGGGCCAGGGCAGTTCTTC
-	TRBD1	TRBJ1-1	TRBV4-3	CASSQGDRGYTEAFF	TGCGCCAGCAGCCAAGGCGACAGGGGATACACTGAAGCTTTCTTT
-	-	TRBJ1-2	TRBV20-1	CSARGGTNYGYTF	TGCAGTGCTAGAGGTGGCACCAACTATGGCTACACCTTC
few	-	TRBJ2-2	TRBV6-5	CASSPAGRRVTGELFF	TGTGCCAGCTCGCCGGCGGGCAGGAGGGTGACCGGGGAGCTGTTTTTT
few	-	TRBJ1-3	TRBV10-3	CAISDGTSGNTIYF	TGTGCCATCAGTGATGGGACATCGGGAAACACCATATATTTT
few	-	TRBJ1-1	TRBV13	CASSPPLPNTEAFF	TGTGCCAGCAGCCCCCCCCTCCCGAACACTGAAGCTTTCTTT
-	-	TRBJ1-3	TRBV20-1	CSATSPGDGGNTIYF	TGCAGTGCTACCTCGCCTGGAGATGGAGGGAACACCATATATTTT
-	TRBD2	TRBJ2-1	TRBV7-2	CASSILAAVSYNEQFF	TGTGCCAGCAGCATACTAGCGGCCGTTTCCTACAATGAGCAGTTCTTC
few	TRBD2	TRBJ2-1	TRBV11-2	CASRLAGVYNEQFF	TGTGCCAGCAGATTAGCGGGAGTCTACAATGAGCAGTTCTTC
once	-	TRBJ1-3	TRBV20-1	CSAAQPSSGNTIYF	TGCAGTGCTGCCCAACCGAGCTCTGGAAACACCATATATTTT
-	-	TRBJ2-1	TRBV7-2	CASRTDISVDEQFF	TGTGCCAGCAGAACGGACATTTCGGTAGATGAGCAGTTCTTC
few	-	TRBJ2-7	TRBV7-9	CASSSENYEQYF	TGTGCCAGCAGCTCAGAAAACTACGAGCAGTACTTC
-	TRBD2	TRBJ2-1	TRBV4-1	CASSQGPLADEQFF	TGCGCCAGCAGCCAAGGCCCTCTAGCGGATGAGCAGTTCTTC
few	-	TRBJ1-1	TRBV28	CASSSGTDTEAFF	TGTGCCAGCAGTTCCGGGACGGACACTGAAGCTTTCTTT
-	-	TRBJ1-1	TRBV7-1	CASRPPGRLNTEAFF	TGTGCCAGCAGACCACCGGGACGGTTGAACACTGAAGCTTTCTTT
few	TRBD2	TRBJ2-5	TRBV6-1	CASSKRLAGRGETQYF	TGTGCCAGCAGTAAACGACTAGCGGGAAGGGGAGAGACCCAGTACTTC
-	-	TRBJ2-1	TRBV7-8	CASSPLHDEQFF	TGTGCCAGCAGCCCCCTCCACGATGAGCAGTTCTTC
-	TRBD2	TRBJ2-7	TRBV20-1	CSATGLAGVHEQYF	TGCAGTGCAACCGGACTAGCGGGTGTCCACGAGCAGTACTTC
-	-	TRBJ2-1	TRBV9	CASSAYVDSGVNEQFF	TGTGCCAGCAGCGCCTACGTGGACTCGGGGGTTAATGAGCAGTTCTTC
few	-	TRBJ1-1	TRBV12-3/TRBV12-4	CASRVGGRYTEAFF	TGTGCCAGCAGGGTGGGGGGGCGTTACACTGAAGCTTTCTTT
-	-	TRBJ1-6	TRBV7-2	CASSSRSSPLHF	TGTGCCAGCAGCTCGAGGAGTTCACCCCTCCACTTT
-	-	TRBJ2-7	TRBV25-1	CASSEGLTYEQYF	TGTGCCAGCAGTGAAGGGCTAACCTACGAGCAGTACTTC
-	TRBD2	TRBJ2-3	TRBV4-3	CASSRAGTSAVDTQYF	TGCGCCAGCAGCCGGGCCGGGACTAGCGCAGTAGATACGCAGTATTTT
few	-	TRBJ2-3	TRBV7-2	CASSPIPGSTQYF	TGTGCCAGCAGCCCGATACCCGGGAGTACGCAGTATTTT
-	TRBD2	TRBJ2-1	TRBV11-3	CASSGGTRGYNEQFF	TGTGCCAGCAGCGGCGGGACTAGGGGCTACAATGAGCAGTTCTTC